This T cell receptor beta chain was sequenced during a study of shared clonotypes between healthy human individuals. The CDR3 has 15 amino acids. The germline gives CDR1 LNHDA, CDR2 SQIVND (reference sequence). V lost 1 base to trimming and J lost 2 bases; unmatched junction nucleotides: 3. Here immunoSEQ multiplex PCR was the method, and the copy in TCRdb shows in-frame clones only, minus some. Altogether roughly 2,500,000 clones are present, 93% being singletons, with the ten largest covering about 0.38%. To note about this clone: What it binds is not known.

Points from the study as a whole: Across a handful of donors, naive CD4 shared roughly 5%, naive CD8 around 3.5%, memory CD4 about 2.5%, memory CD8 0.4%. In general, naive subsets displayed greater estimated richness than memory subsets did.

V and J are TRBV19 and TRBJ2-7; 9 positions agree with TRBD1. What was sequenced was naive CD4+ T cells from PBMCs. The subset here: CD45RA+ positively selected. The clonotype was recovered from a man aged 18 to 30 in good health. Some clones in this sample may be carry-over from other donors' samples. In nucleotides, the CDR3 is TGTGCCAGTAGTATAGGCGGGACAGGGCCCTACGAGCAGTACTTC. It translates to CASSIGGTGPYEQYF.